This is a list of T cell receptor beta chains from one sample in a study of blood T cell repertoires in COVID-19. Repertoires were generated with immunoSEQ multiplex PCR, while TCRdb's copy carries only in-frame clones and drops some. This sample has a few hundred thousand clones; around 87% occur once, and the top ten carry 1.9%. Sequenced input: PBMCs or T cells enriched from blood (not recorded which). The origin of the receptors is a man aged 40-49 years in a cohort exposed to, infected with or recovered from COVID-19 (not recorded which). CDR3s include the opening cysteine and the closing phenylalanine or tryptophan. Each record gives: D gene, clone size, J gene, V gene, CDR3 DNA, CDR3 protein. D genes are given only for firm matches. Rows may omit the clone size; those that give it use once, few, many or a size class.

>TRBD2|.|TRBJ2-1|TRBV6-6
TGTGCCAGCAGTTACTCGATGGCGGGAGCCTACAATGAGCAGTTCTTC
CASSYSMAGAYNEQFF
>.|.|TRBJ2-4|TRBV19
TGTGCCAGTAGTCTTTTGACAGAATCCAAAAACATTCAGTACTTC
CASSLLTESKNIQYF
>TRBD1|.|TRBJ2-7|TRBV14
TGTGCCAGCAGCCGGACAGGGGGCTACGAGCAGTACTTC
CASSRTGGYEQYF
>TRBD2|.|TRBJ2-7|TRBV30
TGTGCCTGGAGGAGTAGCGGGATCCCCTACGAGCAGTACTTC
CAWRSSGIPYEQYF
>TRBD2|once|TRBJ2-7|TRBV18
TGTGCCAGCTCACACGACCGGACTAGTCTATACGAGCAGTACTTC
CASSHDRTSLYEQYF
>TRBD1|.|TRBJ1-4|TRBV7-9
TGTGCCAGCAGACGAGGACAGGACGGAAATGAAAAACTGTTTTTT
CASRRGQDGNEKLFF
>.|.|TRBJ2-3|TRBV10-3
TGTGCCATCAGTGCGGGGGATAGCACAGATACGCAGTATTTT
CAISAGDSTDTQYF
>.|.|TRBJ2-1|TRBV4-2
TGTGCCAGCAGCCAAGCCGCTGAAACGGGGGGCCACAATGAGCAGTTCTTC
CASSQAAETGGHNEQFF
>.|.|TRBJ1-1|TRBV19
TGTGCCAGTAGACCCACACAGGGCGCTGAAGCTTTCTTT
CASRPTQGAEAFF
>.|.|TRBJ2-6|TRBV27
TGTGCCACCCAAGACATTAGTGGGGCCAACGTCCTGACTTTC
CATQDISGANVLTF
>.|.|TRBJ2-3|TRBV28
TGTGCCAGCAGTTTCCTCGGTACGCAGTATTTT
CASSFLGTQYF
>.|.|TRBJ1-6|TRBV18
TGTGCCAGCTCGCCAGACAGCGCTATTGTCCACTTT
CASSPDSAIVHF
>.|.|TRBJ2-7|TRBV9
TGTGCCAGCAGCGTAGGAACAATTTTTGACTCCTACGAGCAGTACTTC
CASSVGTIFDSYEQYF
>.|.|TRBJ2-2|TRBV5-5
TGTGCCAGCAGCTTCGACAGGCAGACCGGGGAGCTGTTTTTT
CASSFDRQTGELFF
>TRBD2|.|TRBJ2-1|TRBV9
TGTGCCAGTGGAACTAGCGGGAGAGCCGAGCAGTTCTTC
CASGTSGRAEQFF
>TRBD1|few|TRBJ1-5|TRBV28
TGTGCCAGCAGTTCAGGACAGGTAGATAGCAATCAGCCCCAGCATTTT
CASSSGQVDSNQPQHF
>TRBD1|.|TRBJ2-1|TRBV7-9
TGTGCCGGGGGACAGGGGATCAATGAGCAGTTCTTC
CAGGQGINEQFF
>TRBD2|few|TRBJ2-1|TRBV7-2
TGTGCCAGCAGCCCCCGACGGGGCGGGAGGGCCTACAATGAGCAGTTCTTC
CASSPRRGGRAYNEQFF
>TRBD2|.|TRBJ2-5|TRBV7-2
TGTGCCAGCAGCTTATTCCCTAGCGGCCTGGGGGAGACCCAGTACTTC
CASSLFPSGLGETQYF
>TRBD2|.|TRBJ2-5|TRBV5-1
TGCGCCAGCAGCATGCAAGCGGGAGGGGGAGAGACCCAGTACTTC
CASSMQAGGGETQYF
>.|.|TRBJ2-7|TRBV11-1
TGTGCCAGCAGCTTAGTAATGGCTAGCAACGAGCAGTACTTC
CASSLVMASNEQYF
>TRBD2|.|TRBJ2-7|TRBV2
TGTGCCAGCAGCATGACCCAGAGCGGGAGAATGGGCGAGCAGTACTTC
CASSMTQSGRMGEQYF
>.|once|TRBJ1-1|TRBV7-9
TGTGCCAGCAGTCTCACAGGCTCGGGTGAAGCTTTCTTT
CASSLTGSGEAFF
>.|.|TRBJ2-3|TRBV9
TGTGCCAGCAGCACCGGGGTTGTCGCAGATACGCAGTATTTT
CASSTGVVADTQYF
>TRBD2|.|TRBJ2-3|TRBV2
TGTGCCAGCAGACCAACTAGCGGGAGGGCCGGGGGCACAGATACGCAGTATTTT
CASRPTSGRAGGTDTQYF
>TRBD1|.|TRBJ2-2|TRBV19
TGTGCCAGTAGTATAGGAGGGACAGGGGGCGGCGGGGAGCTGTTTTTT
CASSIGGTGGGGELFF
>TRBD2|.|TRBJ2-5|TRBV28
TGTGCCAGCAGTTTCTTAGGGACTAGCCGACAAGAGACCCAGTACTTC
CASSFLGTSRQETQYF
>.|.|TRBJ2-5|TRBV12-3/TRBV12-4
TGTGCCAGCAGTTTTGAACAGGCTCTAACCCAGTACTTC
CASSFEQALTQYF
>.|.|TRBJ2-1|TRBV18
TGTGCCAGCTCCCCCGGGACAAAAGAATTCGATGAGCAGTTCTTC
CASSPGTKEFDEQFF
>.|.|TRBJ1-2|TRBV3-1/TRBV3-2
TGTGCCAGCAGCCATCAGGGGTCTAACACCTTC
CASSHQGSNTF
>.|.|TRBJ2-5|TRBV5-1
TGCGCCAGCAGCCCGGGACTCGGTATCGAGACCCAGTACTTC
CASSPGLGIETQYF
>.|.|TRBJ1-5|TRBV7-2
TGTGCCAGCAGCCCCGCCGGGGGAAATCAGCCCCAGCATTTT
CASSPAGGNQPQHF
>.|.|TRBJ1-5|TRBV28
TGTGCCAGCAGAGGTGGTGGAGGCAGCCAGCCCCAGCATTTT
CASRGGGGSQPQHF
>TRBD1|many|TRBJ1-1|TRBV3-1/TRBV3-2
TGTGCCAGCAGCCAAGAGGACAGGGTTTCGCGAGGAGCTTTCTTT
CASSQEDRVSRGAFF
>TRBD2|.|TRBJ2-1|TRBV30
TGTGCCTGGAGTGTACAAGCTAGCGGGAGAAAGTTCTTC
CAWSVQASGRKFF
>TRBD1|.|TRBJ2-1|TRBV7-9
TGTGCCAGCAGCCCCGGGACAGGGAATGACAATGAGCAGTTCTTC
CASSPGTGNDNEQFF
>.|.|TRBJ1-3|TRBV6-5
TGTGCCAGCAGTACTAAGCCCGGAAACACCATATATTTT
CASSTKPGNTIYF
>.|.|TRBJ2-6|TRBV5-1
TGCGCCAGCAGCCCGGGACAACCTGGGGCCAACGTCCTGACTTTC
CASSPGQPGANVLTF
>TRBD1|.|TRBJ1-2|TRBV27
TGTGCCAGCAAACCGGGACAGTCTACTAACTATGGCTACACCTTC
CASKPGQSTNYGYTF
>.|.|TRBJ2-3|TRBV7-9
TGTGCCAGCAGGCTGACTAGTTCGGATACGCAGTATTTT
CASRLTSSDTQYF
>TRBD2|.|TRBJ2-7|TRBV18
TGTGCCAGCTCACCAAGGCCGCGGGAGCGTTTCCACGAGCAGTACTTC
CASSPRPRERFHEQYF
>.|.|TRBJ2-7|TRBV3-1/TRBV3-2
TGTGCCAGCAGCCACCTAGGCTACGAGCAGTACTTC
CASSHLGYEQYF
>TRBD1|few|TRBJ2-5|TRBV9
TGTGCCAGCAGCGAGGGACAGGAAGAGACCCAGTACTTC
CASSEGQEETQYF